Listed here are 16 T cell receptor beta chains from one sample, sequenced in a study of blood T cell repertoires in COVID-19. Some clones are missing from TCRdb's copy, which holds only in-frame ones; the method was immunoSEQ multiplex PCR. The sample shows under 70,000 clones, 88% of them seen only once. Sequenced: PBMCs or T cells enriched from blood (not recorded which). These receptors were taken from a woman aged 40 to 50 who had recovered from COVID-19.

This clone was detected only once. The genes are TRBV4-1 and TRBJ2-3; 11 bases agree with TRBD2. From germline, CDR1 is MGHRA and CDR2 YSYEKL. The CDR3 runs to 15 residues. The ends lost 5 bases at V and 0 bases at J; junction bases unmatched: 1. This chain's CDR3 is CASSASGGSTDTQYF. The CDR3 DNA sequence: TGCGCCAGCAGCGCTAGCGGGGGGAGCACAGATACGCAGTATTTT.

The V gene is TRBV7-6, the J gene TRBJ1-1, with D possibly matching TRBD1 (5 bases). The germline V and J ends were trimmed by 0 bases and 4 bases, with 9 bases remaining between them. CDR1 is SGHVS, CDR2 FNYEAQ, per germline. This CDR3 has 14 amino acids. The CDR3 protein is CASSLARRGTEAFF. The DNA for the CDR3 is TGTGCCAGCAGCTTAGCGCGGAGGGGCACTGAAGCTTTCTTT.

This clone turned up a few times. The chain combines TRBV19 with TRBJ2-2; TRBD2 might be the D (6 bases). The CDR3 is 14 amino acids. The germline CDR1 and CDR2 sequences are LNHDA and SQIVND (reference sequence). V gave up 1 base and J gave up 5 bases, with 8 bases separating them. The CDR3 is CASSIAGDTGELFF. CDR3 nucleotides: TGTGCCAGTAGTATAGCGGGGGATACCGGGGAGCTGTTTTTT.

The rearrangement uses TRBV9 and TRBJ1-6; 7 bases match TRBD1. The germline CDR1 and CDR2 sequences are SGDLS and YYNGEE. The V and J ends lost 3 bases and 7 bases, in that order; junction bases with no gene match: 13. This CDR3 is built from 17 residues. CDR3 sequence: CASSGEGAPSVNSPLHF. In DNA, the CDR3 is TGTGCCAGCAGCGGCGAGGGGGCACCCTCCGTCAATTCACCCCTCCACTTT.

The chain recombines TRBV25-1 with TRBJ1-1; D gene ambiguous. Trimming took off 4 bases at V and 0 bases at J, with 12 bases between the two ends. The CDR3 covers 15 residues. Germline CDR1 and CDR2: MGHDK and SYGVNS. This CDR3 reads CASSGLTSMNTEAFF. Here the CDR3 DNA reads TGTGCCAGCAGTGGATTGACATCCATGAACACTGAAGCTTTCTTT.

V usage is TRBV5-1 and J usage is TRBJ2-3, with 12 bases matching TRBD1. The length of the CDR3 is 16 residues. Trimming cost V 4 bases and J 3 bases; bases outside gene matches: 6. Germline V CDR1 and CDR2: SGHRS, YFSETQ. CDR3 residues: CASSPGTGGRTDTQYF. CDR3 in DNA: TGCGCCAGCAGCCCAGGGACAGGGGGCAGGACAGATACGCAGTATTTT.

This chain uses TRBV6-5 with TRBJ2-2, with a weak D call TRBD1 (5 bases). This CDR3 spans 14 amino acids. Looked up from germline, CDR1 is MNHEY and CDR2 is SVGAGI. Trimming removed 8 bases from V and 2 bases from J, with 12 bases in between. Written as DNA, the CDR3 is TGTGCCAGCTTGAGACAGATAAACACCGGGGAGCTGTTTTTT. Encoded protein: CASLRQINTGELFF.

This clone showed up just once. This chain connects TRBV19 to TRBJ1-1; the match to TRBD1 covers 7 bases. This CDR3 region has 16 residues. V shed 6 bases, J shed 0 bases, and the junction held 10 bases outside the gene matches. Germline lookup yields CDR1 LNHDA and CDR2 SQIVND (reference sequence). CDR3 in amino acids: CASRVLTGSMNTEAFF. DNA for the CDR3: TGTGCCAGTAGAGTTCTGACAGGGAGCATGAACACTGAAGCTTTCTTT.

The chain recombines TRBV19 with TRBJ2-2; the D gene is possibly TRBD1 (5 bases). CDR3 length: 15 amino acids. From germline, CDR1 is LNHDA and CDR2 SQIVND (reference sequence). V was trimmed by 6 bases and J by 0 bases, leaving 11 bases between them. CDR3 sequence (DNA): TGTGCCAGTAGGTCGCAGGGATCGAACACCGGGGAGCTGTTTTTT. Translation gives CASRSQGSNTGELFF.

J is TRBJ1-1 and V is TRBV14, with 8 nucleotides matching TRBD1. In germline, CDR1 is SGHDN, CDR2 FVKESK. With 4 bases clipped from V and 6 bases from J, the junction kept 10 bases outside the gene matches. This CDR3 has 15 residues. CDR3 sequence reads: CASSPTDYRGSEAFF. The CDR3 DNA reads TGTGCCAGCAGCCCCACAGACTACAGGGGGTCTGAAGCTTTCTTT.

This clone has more than one count but fewer than ten. For the CDR3, the DNA is TGTGCCAGCTTACAGGGTAACACTGAAGCTTTCTTT. Its translation: CASLQGNTEAFF. V usage is TRBV27 and J usage is TRBJ1-1; D possibly corresponds to TRBD1 (6 bases). The CDR3 spans 12 residues. Per the germline V gene, CDR1 is MNHEY and CDR2 is SMNVEV (reference sequence). The V and J ends lost 8 bases and 2 bases respectively, with 9 bases between them.

The chain recombines TRBV11-2 with TRBJ2-3; TRBD2 matches at 10 bases. With 6 bases clipped from V and 0 bases from J, the junction kept 15 bases outside the gene matches. Germline V lookup: CDR1 SGHAT, CDR2 FQNNGV. This CDR3 has 19 amino acids. DNA for the CDR3: TGTGCCAGCAGGGGTATACGGACTAGCGGTGCCTCTAGCACAGATACGCAGTATTTT. This codes for CASRGIRTSGASSTDTQYF.

V is TRBV7-2 and J is TRBJ2-3; TRBD2 is a possible D gene (6 bases). The V gene's germline CDR1 is SGHTA and CDR2 FQGNSA. V was pared by 6 bases and J by 5 bases, with 18 bases between. This CDR3 has 15 residues. In DNA, the CDR3 is TGTGCCAGCAGATACCGGGGGAACCCCGAAGATACGCAGTATTTT. This sequence encodes CASRYRGNPEDTQYF.

V usage is TRBV7-9 and J usage is TRBJ2-3; tentatively, D is TRBD2 (5 bases). Germline loops: CDR1 SEHNR, CDR2 FQNEAQ (reference sequence). This CDR3 spans 14 amino acids. Trimming removed 2 bases at V and 5 bases at J, with 11 bases between. The CDR3 nucleotides read TGTGCCAGCAGCTTATTCGGAGGTGGAGATACGCAGTATTTT. Its protein product is CASSLFGGGDTQYF.

The genes are TRBV19 and TRBJ1-4, with D maybe TRBD1 (5 bases). Germline-derived CDR1 and CDR2 are LNHDA and SQIVND (reference sequence). The CDR3 spans 14 residues. V lost 1 base, J lost 8 bases, and 11 bases lay in between. The CDR3 DNA reads TGTGCCAGTAGTATAGGAAGGGGATCCGAAAAACTGTTTTTT. Its translation: CASSIGRGSEKLFF.

This rearrangement joins TRBV10-1 to TRBJ2-5; 7 bases line up with TRBD1. The CDR3 has 14 residues. CDR1 is WNHNN and CDR2 is SYGVQD in the germline V gene (reference sequence). Unmatched junction bases numbered 4, after V lost 2 bases and J lost 4 bases. The CDR3 DNA follows: TGCGCCAGCAGTGAGGACAGGGTAGTAGAGACCCAGTACTTC. This codes for CASSEDRVVETQYF.